This T cell receptor (beta chain) was retrieved from a study of shared clonotypes between healthy human individuals. Study details: Researchers assigned three CD4 naive, three CD4 memory, two CD8 naive and one CD8 memory plate to each donor.

With regard to this clone: Its target is not known.

The donors, healthy adults who were HIV-negative, had experienced no recent acute infections or vaccinations. Study-level points and caveats: The study's rarefaction showed incomplete sorted-subset sequencing despite large depth. Clonotype sharing among donors, it was expected, would be affected by sequencing depth.

The method was immunoSEQ multiplex PCR; TCRdb's version includes in-frame clones alone and lacks a portion of them. This sample carries about 1 million clones, around four fifths of them seen once, and the ten largest clones take about 1.5%. The CDR3 spans 14 residues. Germline V gene data show CDR1 as SEHNR and CDR2 as FQNEAQ (reference sequence). Trimming took off 5 bases at V and 7 bases at J, with 14 bases between the two ends. Sequencing was performed on memory CD4+ T cells sorted from blood. The sample's subset: CD45RA-negative fraction. This TCR came from a man aged 18 to 29 in good health. The chain carries TRBV7-9 and TRBJ1-4; no firm D call. Here the CDR3 DNA reads TGTGCCAGCAGCCCGGGAGTTGTTGGTGAAAAACTGTTTTTT. It yields the protein CASSPGVVGEKLFF.